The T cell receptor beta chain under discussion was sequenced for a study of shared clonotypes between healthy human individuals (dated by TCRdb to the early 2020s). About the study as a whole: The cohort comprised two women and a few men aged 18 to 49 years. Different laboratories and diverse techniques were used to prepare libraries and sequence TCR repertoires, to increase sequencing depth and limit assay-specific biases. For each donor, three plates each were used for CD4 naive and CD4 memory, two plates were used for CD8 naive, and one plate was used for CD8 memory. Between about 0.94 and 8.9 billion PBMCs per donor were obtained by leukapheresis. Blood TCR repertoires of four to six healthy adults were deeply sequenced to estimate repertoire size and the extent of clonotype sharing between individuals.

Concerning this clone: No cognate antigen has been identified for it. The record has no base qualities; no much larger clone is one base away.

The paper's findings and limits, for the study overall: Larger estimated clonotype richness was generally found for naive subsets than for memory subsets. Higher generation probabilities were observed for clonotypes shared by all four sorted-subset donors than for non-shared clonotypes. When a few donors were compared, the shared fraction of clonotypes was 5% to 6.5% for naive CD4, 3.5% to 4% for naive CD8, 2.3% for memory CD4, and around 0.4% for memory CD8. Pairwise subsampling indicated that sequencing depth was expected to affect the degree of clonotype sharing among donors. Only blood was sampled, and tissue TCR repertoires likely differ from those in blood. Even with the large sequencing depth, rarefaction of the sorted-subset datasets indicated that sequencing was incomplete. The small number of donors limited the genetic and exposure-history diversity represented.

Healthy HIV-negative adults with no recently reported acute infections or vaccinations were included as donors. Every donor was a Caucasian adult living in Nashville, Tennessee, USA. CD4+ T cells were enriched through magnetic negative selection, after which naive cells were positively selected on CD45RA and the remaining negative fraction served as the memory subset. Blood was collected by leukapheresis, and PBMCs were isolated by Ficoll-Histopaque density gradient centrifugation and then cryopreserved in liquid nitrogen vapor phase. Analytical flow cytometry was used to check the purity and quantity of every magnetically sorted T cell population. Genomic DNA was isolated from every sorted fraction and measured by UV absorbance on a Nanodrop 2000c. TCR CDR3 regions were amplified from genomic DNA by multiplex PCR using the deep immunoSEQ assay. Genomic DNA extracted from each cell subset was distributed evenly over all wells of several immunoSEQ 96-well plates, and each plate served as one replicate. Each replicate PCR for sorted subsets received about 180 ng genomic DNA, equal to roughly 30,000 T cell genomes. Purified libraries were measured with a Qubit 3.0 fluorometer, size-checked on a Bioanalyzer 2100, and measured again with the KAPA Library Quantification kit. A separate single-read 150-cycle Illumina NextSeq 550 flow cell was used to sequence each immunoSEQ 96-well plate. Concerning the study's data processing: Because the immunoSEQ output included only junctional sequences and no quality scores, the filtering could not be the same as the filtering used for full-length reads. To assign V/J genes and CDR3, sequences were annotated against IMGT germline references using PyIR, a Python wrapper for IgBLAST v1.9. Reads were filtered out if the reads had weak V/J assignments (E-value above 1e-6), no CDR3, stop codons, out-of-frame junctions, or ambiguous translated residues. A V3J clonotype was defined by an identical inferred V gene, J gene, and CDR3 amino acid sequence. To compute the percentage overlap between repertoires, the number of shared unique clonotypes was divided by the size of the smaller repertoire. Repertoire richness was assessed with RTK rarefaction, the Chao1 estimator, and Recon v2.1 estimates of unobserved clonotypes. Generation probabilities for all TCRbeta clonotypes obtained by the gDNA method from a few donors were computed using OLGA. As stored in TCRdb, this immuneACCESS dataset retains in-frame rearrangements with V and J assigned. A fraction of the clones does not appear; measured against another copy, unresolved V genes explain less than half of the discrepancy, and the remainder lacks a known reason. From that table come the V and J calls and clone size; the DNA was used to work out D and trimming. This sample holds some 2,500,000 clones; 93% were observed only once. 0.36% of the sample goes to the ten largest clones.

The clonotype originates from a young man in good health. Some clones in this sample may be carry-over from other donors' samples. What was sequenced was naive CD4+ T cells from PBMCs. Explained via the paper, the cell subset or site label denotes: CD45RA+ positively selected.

The CDR3 protein is CASSDFPGANVLTF. The nucleotides are TGTGCCAGCAGCGACTTTCCTGGGGCCAACGTCCTGACTTTC. The chain is assembled from TRBV7-7 and TRBJ2-6; the D gene is not confidently resolved. V is clipped by 5 bases and J by 2 bases, and the sequence between their germline boundaries is 7 bases long. CDR1 and CDR2 are drawn from the germline V gene (reference sequence): SSHAT, FNYEAQ. The CDR3 has 14 amino acids, counting the end cysteine and phenylalanine. Left in the record is the CDR3 DNA by itself, 42 bases read in frame from the first base.